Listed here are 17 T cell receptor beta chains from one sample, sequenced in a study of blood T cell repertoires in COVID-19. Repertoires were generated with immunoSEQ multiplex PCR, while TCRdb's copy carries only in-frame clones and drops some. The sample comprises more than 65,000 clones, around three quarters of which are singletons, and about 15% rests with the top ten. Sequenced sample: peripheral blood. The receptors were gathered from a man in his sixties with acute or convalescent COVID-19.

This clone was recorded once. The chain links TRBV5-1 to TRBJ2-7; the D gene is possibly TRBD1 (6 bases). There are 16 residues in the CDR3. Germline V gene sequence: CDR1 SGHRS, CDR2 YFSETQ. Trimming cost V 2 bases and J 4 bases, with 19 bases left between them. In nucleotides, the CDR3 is TGCGCCAGCAGCTTCACCCCGGCACAGGGAGCGTACGAGCAGTACTTC. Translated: CASSFTPAQGAYEQYF.

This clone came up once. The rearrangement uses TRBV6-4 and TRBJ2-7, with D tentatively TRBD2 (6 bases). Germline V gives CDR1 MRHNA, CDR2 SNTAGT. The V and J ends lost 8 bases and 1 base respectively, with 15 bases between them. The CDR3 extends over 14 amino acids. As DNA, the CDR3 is TGTGCCAGCTCTACGGAGGAGGGTTCCTACGAGCAGTACTTC. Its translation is CASSTEEGSYEQYF.

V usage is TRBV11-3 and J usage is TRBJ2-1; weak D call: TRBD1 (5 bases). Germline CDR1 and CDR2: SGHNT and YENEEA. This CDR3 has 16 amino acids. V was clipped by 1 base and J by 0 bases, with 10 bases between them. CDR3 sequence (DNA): TGTGCCAGCAGCTTAGGGGGCCGGAGCTCCTACAATGAGCAGTTCTTC. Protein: CASSLGGRSSYNEQFF.

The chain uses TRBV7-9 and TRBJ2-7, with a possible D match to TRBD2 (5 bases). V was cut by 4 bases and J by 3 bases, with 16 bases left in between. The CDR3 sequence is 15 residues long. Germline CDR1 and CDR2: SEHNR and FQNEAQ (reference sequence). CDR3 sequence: CASSSIALEGYEQYF. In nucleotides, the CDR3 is TGTGCCAGCAGCTCCATTGCACTAGAGGGCTACGAGCAGTACTTC.

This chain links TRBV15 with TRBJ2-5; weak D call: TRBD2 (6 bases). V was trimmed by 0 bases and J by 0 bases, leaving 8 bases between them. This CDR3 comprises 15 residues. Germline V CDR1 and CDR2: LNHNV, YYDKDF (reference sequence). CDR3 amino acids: CATSRDREYQETQYF. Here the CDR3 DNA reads TGTGCCACCAGCAGAGATCGGGAGTACCAAGAGACCCAGTACTTC.

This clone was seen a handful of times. The CDR3 here is CASSFRRAEAFF. CDR3 in DNA: TGTGCCAGCAGTTTTCGGAGGGCTGAAGCTTTCTTT. This chain links TRBV12-3 or TRBV12-4 with TRBJ1-1; D not resolved. The CDR3 runs 12 residues. Trimming left V 3 bases short and J 6 bases short, with 8 bases between.

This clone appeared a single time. The CDR3 sequence: CASSLGGSLDEQYF. In nucleotides, the CDR3 is TGCGCCAGCAGCTTGGGGGGCAGTCTGGACGAGCAGTACTTC. V is TRBV5-1 and J is TRBJ2-7; perhaps TRBD1 as D (5 bases). V was clipped by 0 bases and J by 5 bases, with 12 bases between them. Germline V CDR1 and CDR2: SGHRS, YFSETQ. This CDR3 has 14 residues. Filled out from reference TRBV5-1 and TRBJ2-7, the complete variable domain reads KAGVTQTPRYLIKTRGQQVTLSCSPISGHRSVSWYQQTPGQGLQFLFEYFSETQRNKGNFPGRFSGRQFSNSRSEMNVSTLELGDSALYLCASSLGGSLDEQYFGPGTRLTVT.

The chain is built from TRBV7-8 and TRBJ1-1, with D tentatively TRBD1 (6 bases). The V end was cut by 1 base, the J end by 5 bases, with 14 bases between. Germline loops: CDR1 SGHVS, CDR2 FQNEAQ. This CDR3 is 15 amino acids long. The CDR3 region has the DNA TGTGCCAGCAGCTTAGGAGTGGGGGCGAAGACTGAAGCTTTCTTT. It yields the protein CASSLGVGAKTEAFF.

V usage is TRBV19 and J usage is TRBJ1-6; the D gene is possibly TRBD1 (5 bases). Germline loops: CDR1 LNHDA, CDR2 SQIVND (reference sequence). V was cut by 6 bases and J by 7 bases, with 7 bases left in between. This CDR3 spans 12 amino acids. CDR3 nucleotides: TGTGCCAGTAGCGGGGGGAATTCACCCCTCCACTTT. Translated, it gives CASSGGNSPLHF.

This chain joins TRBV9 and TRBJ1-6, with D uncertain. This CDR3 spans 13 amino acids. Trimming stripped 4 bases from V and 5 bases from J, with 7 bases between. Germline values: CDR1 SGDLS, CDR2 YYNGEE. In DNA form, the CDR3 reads TGTGCCAGCAGCAGACTAGATAATTCACCCCTCCACTTT. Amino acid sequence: CASSRLDNSPLHF.

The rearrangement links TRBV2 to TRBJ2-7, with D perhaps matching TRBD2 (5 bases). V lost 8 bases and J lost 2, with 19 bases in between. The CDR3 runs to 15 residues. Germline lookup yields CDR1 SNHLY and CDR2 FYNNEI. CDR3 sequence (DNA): TGTGCCAGCGCCCGAAGGACTTCTATAACCTACGAGCAGTACTTC. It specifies CASARRTSITYEQYF.

The CDR3 here is CASSMDSRGEQFF. The CDR3 DNA is TGTGCCAGCAGTATGGACAGCCGGGGAGAGCAGTTCTTC. This rearrangement joins TRBV6-5 to TRBJ2-1, with a tentative D call TRBD1 (6 bases). The CDR3 runs to 13 residues. In germline, CDR1 is MNHEY, CDR2 SVGAGI. V shed 5 bases and J shed 10 bases, with 15 bases lying between them.

CDR3 amino acids: CATSRGSGEQYF. The CDR3 nucleotides read TGTGCCACTAGCCGGGGAAGTGGGGAGCAGTACTTC. This chain links TRBV24-1 with TRBJ2-7; tentative D call: TRBD2 (5 bases). This CDR3 comprises 12 residues. Trimming took 10 bases from V and 7 from J, leaving 16 bases between them. The germline V gene encodes CDR1 KGHDR and CDR2 SFDVKD.

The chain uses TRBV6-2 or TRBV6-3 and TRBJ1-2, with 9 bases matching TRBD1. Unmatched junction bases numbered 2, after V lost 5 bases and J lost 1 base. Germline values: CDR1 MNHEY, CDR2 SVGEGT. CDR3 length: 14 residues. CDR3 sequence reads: CASSGTGSNYGYTF. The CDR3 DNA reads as TGTGCCAGCAGTGGGACAGGGAGTAACTATGGCTACACCTTC.

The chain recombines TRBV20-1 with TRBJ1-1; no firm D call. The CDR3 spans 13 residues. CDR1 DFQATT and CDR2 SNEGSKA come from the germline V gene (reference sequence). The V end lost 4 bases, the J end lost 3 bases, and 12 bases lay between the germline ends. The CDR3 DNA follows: TGCAGTGCTAATGAAGGGAGTTACACTGAAGCTTTCTTT. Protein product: CSANEGSYTEAFF.

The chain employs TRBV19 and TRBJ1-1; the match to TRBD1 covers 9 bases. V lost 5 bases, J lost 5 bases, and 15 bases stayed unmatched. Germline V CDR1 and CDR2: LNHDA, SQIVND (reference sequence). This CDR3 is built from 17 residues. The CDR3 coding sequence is TGTGCCAGTAGTTCCCGTAGGACAGGGGAATTGAGGACTGAAGCTTTCTTT. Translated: CASSSRRTGELRTEAFF.

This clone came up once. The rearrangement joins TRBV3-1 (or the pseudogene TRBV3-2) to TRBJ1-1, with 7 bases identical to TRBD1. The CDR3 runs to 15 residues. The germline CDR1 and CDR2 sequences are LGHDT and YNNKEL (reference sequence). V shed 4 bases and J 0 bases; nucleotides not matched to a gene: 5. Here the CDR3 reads CASSRGGTVNTEAFF. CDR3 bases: TGTGCCAGCAGCCGCGGGGGGACAGTGAACACTGAAGCTTTCTTT.